This entry concerns a single TCR beta chain. What it binds is not known. The method was immunoSEQ multiplex PCR; TCRdb's version includes in-frame clones alone and lacks a portion of them. This sample has approximately 1.1 million clones, with approximately 80% found just once. The sample originates from a study of shared clonotypes between healthy human individuals. Study conclusions and caveats: Genetic and exposure-history diversity was limited by the few donors.

Material for sequencing was memory CD4+ T cells from PBMCs. Subset indicated: CD45RA-negative fraction. This sequence was found in a man aged 18 to 30 in good health. Some clones in this sample may be carry-over from other donors' samples.

This CDR3 reads CASSKSRDREVLGNQPQHF. Written as DNA, the CDR3 is TGTGCCAGCAGCAAAAGCCGGGACAGGGAGGTTTTAGGGAATCAGCCCCAGCATTTT. The chain couples TRBV21-1 to TRBJ1-5; TRBD1 is the table's D call and was not checked against the DNA. TRBV21-1 is reported as a pseudogene. The CDR3 is made up of 19 amino acids.